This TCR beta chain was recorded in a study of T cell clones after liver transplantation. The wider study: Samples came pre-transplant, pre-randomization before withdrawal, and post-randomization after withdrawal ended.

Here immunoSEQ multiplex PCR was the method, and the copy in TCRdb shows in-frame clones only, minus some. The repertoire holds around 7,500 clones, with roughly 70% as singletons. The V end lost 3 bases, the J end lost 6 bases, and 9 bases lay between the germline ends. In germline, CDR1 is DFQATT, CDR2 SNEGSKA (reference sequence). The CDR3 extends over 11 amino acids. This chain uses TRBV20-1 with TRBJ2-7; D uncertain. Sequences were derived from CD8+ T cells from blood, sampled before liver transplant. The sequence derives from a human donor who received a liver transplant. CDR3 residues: CSARMTAEQYF. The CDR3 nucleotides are TGCAGTGCTAGGATGACGGCCGAGCAGTACTTC.